This entry concerns a single TCR beta chain. What it binds is unknown. The same CDR3 also results from other DNA sequences found in this sample. Blood was drawn once from each donor into heparinised tubes. The draws averaged approximately 110 mL. CDR3 length equals 15 residues. The V end lost 0 bases, the J end lost 1 base, and 9 bases lay between the germline ends. Germline CDR1 is SGHTA and CDR2 is FQGNSA. This sample is drawn from a study of beta chain features in type 1 diabetes. Overall study results and limits: Small HLA sub-analyses could not settle whether HLA shapes TCRB rearrangement. A cDNA-based sequencing approach could over-represent cells with high TCR expression. Moderate yet significant TCRB CDR3 shortening was seen in Type 1 diabetes patients in all four CD4+ subsets.

Sequencing targeted expressed TCRB transcripts, as all isolated RNA had been reverse transcribed. Repertoires were generated with immunoSEQ multiplex PCR, while TCRdb's copy carries only in-frame clones and drops some. The sample yields about 700,000 clones, over 10% seen once. The rearrangement joins TRBV7-2 to TRBJ2-5, with D tentatively TRBD2 (7 bases). The receptor was derived from a man aged 18 to 30 with type 1 diabetes. The sequenced material came from naive CD4+ T cells from blood. The CDR3 region is CASSLAGGLQETQYF. CDR3 coding DNA: TGTGCCAGCAGCTTAGCGGGGGGGCTCCAAGAGACCCAGTACTTC. Full variable domain (rest looked up from reference TRBV7-2 and TRBJ2-5): GAGVSQSPSNKVTEKGKDVELRCDPISGHTALYWYRQSLGQGLEFLIYFQGNSAPDKSGLPSDRFSAERTGGSVSTLTIQRTQQEDSAVYLCASSLAGGLQETQYFGPGTRLLVL.